The 10 T cell receptor beta chains in this list originate from one sample, sequenced in a study of T cells after yellow fever vaccination. TCRdb ran MiXCR on the 5' RACE reads and lists one entry per CDR3 protein. The table shows about 400,000 distinct CDR3 sequences, with under 7.5% occurring only once. This material consisted of PBMCs, taken 5 days after the yellow fever booster vaccination. These receptor sequences come from a man aged 25 to 40 who received the YFV17D yellow fever vaccine.

The chain employs TRBV11-2 and TRBJ2-1; 10 positions agree with TRBD1. Looked up from germline, CDR1 is SGHAT and CDR2 is FQNNGV. Unmatched junction bases numbered 10, after V lost 1 base and J lost 4 bases. This CDR3 contains 18 residues. The chain's CDR3 is CASSLVHGRDRGYNEQFF. CDR3 nucleotides: TGTGCCAGCAGCTTAGTACATGGGCGGGACAGGGGATACAATGAGCAGTTCTTC.

This clonotype came up a few times. The chain recombines TRBV11-2 with TRBJ2-5; perhaps D is TRBD1 or TRBD2 (6 bases each). The length of the CDR3 is 14 residues. The V end was cut by 5 bases, the J end by 5 bases, with 15 bases between. In germline, CDR1 is SGHAT, CDR2 FQNNGV. CDR3 protein: CASSQGLGGETQYF. In DNA form, the CDR3 reads TGTGCCAGCAGCCAGGGCCTAGGGGGGGAGACCCAGTACTTC.

This clonotype has just a few counts. V and J are TRBV6-6 and TRBJ2-1, with a weak D call TRBD2 (6 bases). The CDR3 is made up of 12 amino acids. CDR1 MNHNY and CDR2 SVGAGI come from the germline V gene (reference sequence). Trimming shortened V by 8 bases and J by 8 bases, and 13 bases separated the two germline ends. The DNA for the CDR3 is TGTGCCAGCTCGGGAGATCGCCATGAGCAGTTCTTC. Residues: CASSGDRHEQFF.

The chain joins TRBV12-3 or TRBV12-4 to TRBJ1-5; D might be TRBD1 (6 bases). The V end lost 4 bases, the J end lost 0 bases, and 19 bases lay between the germline ends. The CDR3 contains 18 residues. The CDR3 is CASSSARGAAYSNQPQHF. The CDR3 DNA reads as TGTGCCAGCAGTTCAGCCCGGGGGGCAGCTTATAGCAATCAGCCCCAGCATTTT.

V is TRBV4-3 and J is TRBJ2-7; 10 bases map to TRBD2. The trim removed 3 bases at V and 2 bases at J, leaving 13 bases unmatched. The CDR3 has 18 residues. The germline V gene encodes CDR1 LGHNA and CDR2 YSLEER. The CDR3 region is CASSHQDKLAGATYEQYF. The CDR3 DNA reads TGCGCCAGCAGCCACCAAGACAAGCTAGCGGGAGCAACCTACGAGCAGTACTTC.

This clonotype has a handful of counts. This sequence joins TRBV18 and TRBJ2-7; D is unclear. CDR1 is KGHSH and CDR2 is LQKENI in the germline V gene. The CDR3 totals 13 residues. Trimming left V 6 bases short and J 6 bases short, with 15 bases between. The CDR3 DNA reads as TGTGCCAGCTCCCAAGACCTAAGTGGCGAGCAGTACTTC. Translated, it gives CASSQDLSGEQYF.

Only a few counts were recorded for this clonotype. The genes are TRBV20-1 and TRBJ1-1, with 8 nucleotides matching TRBD1. CDR1 is DFQATT and CDR2 is SNEGSKA in the germline V gene (reference sequence). The CDR3 runs 15 residues. V gave up 3 bases and J gave up 3 bases; unmatched junction bases: 9. The CDR3 DNA is TGCAGTGCTAGCGGGGCGAGGACAGGGTACACTGAAGCTTTCTTT. It translates to CSASGARTGYTEAFF.

The chain couples TRBV9 to TRBJ2-7; no clear D. The germline V gene encodes CDR1 SGDLS and CDR2 YYNGEE. The germline V and J ends were trimmed by 0 bases and 0 bases, with 7 bases remaining between them. This CDR3 has 14 residues. The CDR3 protein is CASSVGFDSYEQYF. CDR3 sequence (DNA): TGTGCCAGCAGCGTAGGGTTTGACTCCTACGAGCAGTACTTC.

The chain has TRBV6-2 or TRBV6-3 and TRBJ2-7; 9 positions agree with TRBD2. The V gene's germline CDR1 is MNHEY and CDR2 SVGEGT. The CDR3 has 16 amino acids. V was clipped by 2 bases and J by 0 bases; unmatched bases: 5. For the CDR3, the DNA is TGTGCCAGCAGTTACAAGACTAGCGGTGGCTCCTACGAGCAGTACTTC. Translating it yields CASSYKTSGGSYEQYF.

This clonotype has more than one count but fewer than ten. The genes are TRBV6-1 and TRBJ2-7, with TRBD2 identical over 9 bases. CDR3 length: 14 residues. In germline, CDR1 is MNHNS, CDR2 SASEGT. J was trimmed by 2 bases and V by 7 bases; bases with no gene match: 6. CDR3 bases: TGTGCCAGCAATCCTAGCGGGACCCCCTACGAGCAGTACTTC. This gives the protein CASNPSGTPYEQYF.